Given below is one T cell receptor (beta chain) in context. This CDR3 contains 16 residues. In germline, CDR1 is MNHEY, CDR2 SVGAGI. The trim removed 2 bases at V and 2 bases at J, leaving 5 bases unmatched. Only in-frame clones appear in the TCRdb table, and some are missing; sequencing was by immunoSEQ multiplex PCR. The data show approximately 55,000 clones, 65% to 80% seen once. The data stem from a study of blood T cell repertoires in COVID-19. Study context: Collection of acute and convalescent COVID-19 samples took place in the United States, Italy and Spain. In each case, the material was cDNA or gDNA derived from T cells, B-cell-depleted T cells, or PBMCs.

This receptor was taken from a man aged 25-45 years with COVID-19, enrolled during active disease. The gene calls are TRBV6-5 and TRBJ1-3, with 8 bases that match TRBD1. The specimen sequenced was peripheral blood. CDR3 amino acids: CASSYARQGPGNTIYF. DNA of the CDR3: TGTGCCAGCAGTTACGCCAGACAGGGGCCTGGAAACACCATATATTTT.